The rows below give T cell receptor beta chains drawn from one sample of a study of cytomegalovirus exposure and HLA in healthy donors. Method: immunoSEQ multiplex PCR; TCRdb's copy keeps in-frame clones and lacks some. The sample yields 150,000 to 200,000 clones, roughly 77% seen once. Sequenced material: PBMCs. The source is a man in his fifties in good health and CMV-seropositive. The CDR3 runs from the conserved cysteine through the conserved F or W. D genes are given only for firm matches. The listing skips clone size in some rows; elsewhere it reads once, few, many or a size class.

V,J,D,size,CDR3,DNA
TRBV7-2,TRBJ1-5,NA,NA,CASSFPQNQPQHF,TGTGCCAGCAGCTTTCCTCAGAATCAGCCCCAGCATTTT
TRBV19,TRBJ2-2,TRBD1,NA,CASSLGQGTNTGELFF,TGTGCCAGTAGTCTGGGACAGGGAACGAACACCGGGGAGCTGTTTTTT
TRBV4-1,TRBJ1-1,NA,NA,CASSQGWQGNTEAFF,TGCGCCAGCAGCCAAGGGTGGCAGGGGAACACTGAAGCTTTCTTT
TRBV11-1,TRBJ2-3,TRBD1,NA,CASSLKQGVGDTQYF,TGTGCCAGCAGCTTAAAGCAGGGGGTGGGAGATACGCAGTATTTT
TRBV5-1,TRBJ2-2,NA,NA,CASSLAGSRNTGELFF,TGCGCCAGCAGCTTGGCCGGTAGCCGGAACACCGGGGAGCTGTTTTTT
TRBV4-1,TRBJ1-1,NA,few,CASSQDRADSEAFF,TGCGCCAGCAGCCAAGACAGGGCCGACTCTGAAGCTTTCTTT
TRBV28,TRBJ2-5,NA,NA,CASTDNSRVGETQYF,TGTGCCAGCACTGATAACAGCCGCGTGGGAGAGACCCAGTACTTC
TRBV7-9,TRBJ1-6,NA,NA,CASSLSSAGAGSPLHF,TGTGCCAGCAGCTTAAGTTCTGCAGGGGCGGGTTCACCCCTCCACTTT
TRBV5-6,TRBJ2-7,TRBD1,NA,CASSHGQGSRSNEQYF,TGTGCCAGCAGCCACGGACAGGGCTCTAGGTCCAACGAGCAGTACTTC
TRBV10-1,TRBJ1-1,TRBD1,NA,CASSADRGNEAFF,TGCGCCAGCAGTGCGGACAGGGGAAATGAAGCTTTCTTT
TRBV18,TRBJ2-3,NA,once,CASSPGGNTDTQYF,TGTGCCAGCTCACCAGGCGGGAACACAGATACGCAGTATTTT
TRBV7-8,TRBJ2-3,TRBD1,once,CASSKGGTGHTDTQYF,TGTGCCAGCAGCAAAGGGGGGACAGGACACACAGATACGCAGTATTTT
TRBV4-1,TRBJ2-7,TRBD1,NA,CASSQGPGGDVYEQYF,TGCGCCAGCAGCCAAGGACCAGGGGGCGATGTGTACGAGCAGTACTTC
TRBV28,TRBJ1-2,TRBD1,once,CASSLGQGNYGYTF,TGTGCCAGCAGTTTGGGACAGGGCAACTATGGCTACACCTTC
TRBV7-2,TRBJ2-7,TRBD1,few,CASSTGTGGTYEQYF,TGTGCCAGCAGCACTGGGACAGGGGGCACCTACGAGCAGTACTTC
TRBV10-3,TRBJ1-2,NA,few,CAISLTEVTIGYTF,TGTGCCATCAGCCTGACGGAGGTCACTATTGGCTACACCTTC
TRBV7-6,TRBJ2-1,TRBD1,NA,CASSLAPGQESSYNEQFF,TGTGCCAGCAGCTTAGCCCCGGGACAGGAGAGCTCCTACAATGAGCAGTTCTTC
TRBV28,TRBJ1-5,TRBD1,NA,CASSPTGVQPQHF,TGTGCCAGCAGTCCAACAGGGGTGCAGCCCCAGCATTTT
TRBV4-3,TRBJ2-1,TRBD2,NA,CASSFGLAGSWDEQFF,TGCGCCAGCAGCTTCGGACTAGCAGGATCCTGGGATGAGCAGTTCTTC
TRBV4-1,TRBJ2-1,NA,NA,CASSPISIREQFF,TGCGCCAGCAGCCCGATAAGTATCAGGGAGCAGTTCTTC
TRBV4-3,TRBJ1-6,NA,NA,CASSQDRQGSSPLHF,TGCGCCAGCAGCCAAGATAGGCAGGGGAGTTCACCCCTCCACTTT
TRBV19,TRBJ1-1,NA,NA,CASSIDRNTEAFF,TGTGCCAGTAGTATAGACAGGAACACTGAAGCTTTCTTT
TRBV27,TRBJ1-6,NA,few,CASSLSTVNSPLHF,TGTGCCAGCAGTTTATCAACAGTAAATTCACCCCTCCACTTT
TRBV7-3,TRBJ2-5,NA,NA,CASRPTIQTKHEGAQYF,TGTGCCAGCAGGCCTACAATCCAAACTAAACATGAGGGGGCCCAGTACTTC
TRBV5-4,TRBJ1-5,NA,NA,CASSPGGGVPQPQHF,TGTGCCAGCAGCCCGGGGGGGGGCGTACCTCAGCCCCAGCATTTT
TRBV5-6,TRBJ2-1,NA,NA,CASSFTGIEQFF,TGTGCCAGCAGCTTTACAGGCATTGAGCAGTTCTTC
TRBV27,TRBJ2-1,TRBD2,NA,CASSLQRGGLYNEQFF,TGTGCCAGCAGTCTCCAGCGGGGGGGCCTATACAATGAGCAGTTCTTC
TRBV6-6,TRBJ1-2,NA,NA,CASSVTGDYGYTF,TGTGCCAGCAGCGTCACAGGAGACTATGGCTACACCTTC
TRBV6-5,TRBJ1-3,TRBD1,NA,CASSYDRVNTIYF,TGTGCCAGCAGTTACGACAGGGTGAACACCATATATTTT
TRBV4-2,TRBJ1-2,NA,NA,CASSQEYLLSNYGYTF,TGTGCCAGCAGCCAAGAGTATCTTTTATCTAACTATGGCTACACCTTC
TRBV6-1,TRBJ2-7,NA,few,CASSGAATSYEQYF,TGTGCCAGCAGTGGGGCAGCCACCTCCTACGAGCAGTACTTC
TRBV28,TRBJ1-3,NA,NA,CASSLSRNTIYF,TGTGCCAGCAGCCTCAGTAGAAACACCATATATTTT
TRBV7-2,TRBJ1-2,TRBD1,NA,CASTRDSLNYGYTF,TGTGCCAGCACCCGGGACAGTCTAAACTATGGCTACACCTTC
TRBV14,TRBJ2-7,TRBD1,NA,CASSQDPRQGMRYEQYF,TGTGCCAGCAGCCAAGATCCTCGACAGGGAATGCGATACGAGCAGTACTTC
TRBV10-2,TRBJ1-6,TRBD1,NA,CASRDRSSYNSPLHF,TGCGCCAGCAGGGACAGGAGTTCCTATAATTCACCCCTCCACTTT
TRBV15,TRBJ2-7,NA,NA,CATSRDRAPTYEQYF,TGTGCCACCAGCAGAGATCGCGCGCCCACCTACGAGCAGTACTTC
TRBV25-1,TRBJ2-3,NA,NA,CASSVTSTDTQYF,TGTGCCAGCAGTGTCACTAGCACAGATACGCAGTATTTT
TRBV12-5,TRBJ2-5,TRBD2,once,CASGPGTSGGTRETQYF,TGTGCTAGTGGTCCCGGGACTAGCGGGGGGACTAGGGAGACCCAGTACTTC
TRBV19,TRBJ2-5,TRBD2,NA,CASGSLAGETQYF,TGTGCCAGTGGATCTTTAGCGGGGGAGACCCAGTACTTC
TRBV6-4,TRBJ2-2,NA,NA,CASSDSPGTGELFF,TGTGCCAGCAGTGACTCGCCAGGTACCGGGGAGCTGTTCTTT
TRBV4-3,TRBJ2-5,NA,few,CASSQDQGLLGETQYF,TGCGCCAGCAGCCAAGATCAGGGGCTTCTCGGAGAGACCCAGTACTTC
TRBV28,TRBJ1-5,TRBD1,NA,CASSPRQGAHQPQHF,TGTGCCAGCAGTCCCCGACAGGGGGCGCACCAGCCCCAGCATTTT
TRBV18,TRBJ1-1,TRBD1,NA,CASSLDRGNTEAFF,TGTGCCAGCTCTTTGGACAGGGGGAACACTGAAGCTTTCTTT
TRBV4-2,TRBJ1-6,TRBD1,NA,CASSQEAGRGLAYNSPLHF,TGTGCCAGCAGCCAAGAGGCCGGGAGGGGGCTCGCGTATAATTCACCCCTCCACTTT
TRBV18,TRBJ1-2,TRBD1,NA,CASSPAQGNGYTF,TGTGCCAGCTCACCAGCACAGGGGAATGGCTACACCTTC
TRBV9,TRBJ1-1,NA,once,CASSVDSQGLPEAFF,TGTGCCAGCAGCGTAGATTCTCAGGGCCTCCCAGAAGCTTTCTTT
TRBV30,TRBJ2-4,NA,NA,CAWSGGAKNIQYF,TGTGCCTGGAGCGGGGGTGCCAAAAACATTCAGTACTTC